This T cell receptor beta chain was retrieved from a study of control samples from healthy donors and cancer patients (dated by TCRdb to about 2020). The method behind the library was the immunoSEQ multiplex PCR assay. TCRdb obtained this table from immuneACCESS and retained in-frame rearrangements with V and J assigned. These tables miss some clones; where compared with another copy, unresolved V genes account for less than half of the shortfall, and the remainder is unexplained. In all, the sample holds 25,000 to 35,000 clones, and just under 90% of those were seen once. The ten top clones hold 1.5% to 2% of the sample. The germline V gene sets CDR1 to LGHNA and CDR2 to YSLEER. Between the V and J ends, shortened by 3 bases and 10 bases respectively, the junction contains 16 bases. From the cysteine up to the phenylalanine, the CDR3 has a length of 13 residues. Only CDR3 DNA remains: 39 bases, in frame from the first base.

On this clone: The antigen it binds to is not known. No much larger clone exists at a distance of one base, and base qualities are not known.

The chain joins TRBV4-3 to TRBJ2-7; a tentative D call is TRBD1 (6 bases match). The sequenced material came from PBMCs. The receptor was derived from a woman aged 40 to 55 with lung cancer. This receptor has the CDR3 CASSQNHREPQYF. In nucleotide form, the sequence is TGCGCCAGCAGCCAGAACCACAGGGAGCCCCAGTACTTC.